The subject of this entry is one T cell receptor (beta chain). Its matching antigen is unknown. Here immunoSEQ multiplex PCR was the method, and the copy in TCRdb shows in-frame clones only, minus some. The table lists around 56,000 clones, 89% of them singletons, with around 15% in the top ten. Germline CDR1 and CDR2: LGHNA and YNFKEQ. The CDR3 length is 15 residues. J lost 5 bases, V lost 4 bases, and 7 bases had no gene match. This record comes from a study of T cell responses to AZD1222 COVID-19 vaccine. Regarding the study as a whole: CD4 TCRs linked to vaccination spanned spike, dominating at 160-218 and 743-854. AZD1222 recipients seropositive at baseline numbered only 5 or 6.

The sample consisted of peripheral blood, taken 28 days after the second AZD1222 dose. The genes are TRBV4-2 and TRBJ2-1; 8 bases fit TRBD2. The receptor's source is an adult who received the AZD1222 COVID-19 vaccine. In DNA, the CDR3 is TGTGCCAGCAGCCCTAGACTAGCGCCCAACAATGAGCAGTTCTTC. This sequence encodes CASSPRLAPNNEQFF.